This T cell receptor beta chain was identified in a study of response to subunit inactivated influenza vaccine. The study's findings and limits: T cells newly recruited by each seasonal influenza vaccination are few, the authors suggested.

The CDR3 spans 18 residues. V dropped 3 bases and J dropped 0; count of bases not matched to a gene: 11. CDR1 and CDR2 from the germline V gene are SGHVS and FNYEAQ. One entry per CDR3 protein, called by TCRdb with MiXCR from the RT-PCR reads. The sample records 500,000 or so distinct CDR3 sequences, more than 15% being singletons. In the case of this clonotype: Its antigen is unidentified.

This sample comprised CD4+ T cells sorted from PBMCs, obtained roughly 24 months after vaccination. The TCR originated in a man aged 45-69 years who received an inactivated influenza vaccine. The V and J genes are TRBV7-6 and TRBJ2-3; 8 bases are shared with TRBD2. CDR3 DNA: TGTGCCAGCAGCTTTGATAGAACCCAGCGGGAGAGCACAGATACGCAGTATTTT. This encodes CASSFDRTQRESTDTQYF.